The table lists the clone carrying this T cell receptor beta chain with many counts. During its preparation, the TCRbeta library received unique molecular identifiers. TCRdb re-derived calls from the PCR reads in MiXCR, one entry per CDR3 protein. The data contain approximately 300,000 distinct CDR3 sequences, 9.5% to 13% of them singletons. CDR3 length equals 14 residues. Germline loops: CDR1 SGHTA, CDR2 FQGNSA. V dropped 1 base and J dropped 4 bases, with 11 bases sitting between them. The data were taken from a study of T-cell reconstitution after alpha-beta-depleted transplantation in children. The material sequenced was peripheral blood, taken 180 days after TCRalphabeta/CD19-depleted stem cell transplant. The V call is TRBV7-2, the J call TRBJ2-7, with D unclear. The source of this sequence is a male patient between 2 and 15 years old who had a stem cell transplant for chronic granulomatous disease, so the T cells may come from the graft donor. CDR3 coding DNA: TGTGCCAGCAGCTTAGGGCTAAATGGATACGAGCAGTACTTC. It is translated as CASSLGLNGYEQYF.